This TCR beta chain comes out of a study of human T cells and chemical hapten exposure. This clonotype appeared many times. Time point noted: pre-sensitization, week 0. Treatment here: therapeutic diphenylcyclopropenone sensitization with weekly scalp DPC. The CDR3 is 13 amino acids. The trim removed 10 bases at V and 6 bases at J, leaving 12 bases unmatched. Germline CDR1 reads MNHEY; CDR2 reads SVGAGI. In TCRdb, the RACE reads were re-called with MiXCR into one record per CDR3 protein. In the table there are 200,000 to 300,000 distinct CDR3 sequences, around 9.3% of which are singletons. The V gene is TRBV6-5, the J gene TRBJ2-7, with TRBD1 matching over 7 bases. This material consisted of whole blood, taken in connection with sensitization to the hapten diphenylcyclopropenone (DPC). This sequence was found in a woman aged 40-49 years with alopecia areata. Some clones in this sample may be carry-over from other donors' samples. The CDR3 bases are TGTGCCACCAACAGGGGATACGCGGTCGAGCAGTACTTC. Its protein is CATNRGYAVEQYF.